Below, 28 T cell receptor beta chains from the same sample are listed, as sequenced in a study of blood T cell repertoires in COVID-19. Repertoires were generated with immunoSEQ multiplex PCR, while TCRdb's copy carries only in-frame clones and drops some. Seen here are about 150,000 clones, around 85% observed once, and the top ten hold around 0.63%. Sequences were obtained from peripheral blood. The receptor source for this set is a man in his 60s with COVID-19, enrolled during active disease.

The genes are TRBV3-1 (or the pseudogene TRBV3-2) and TRBJ1-3; 7 nucleotides align to TRBD1. Germline CDR1 and CDR2: LGHDT and YNNKEL (reference sequence). With 3 bases clipped from V and 2 bases from J, the junction kept 7 bases outside the gene matches. This CDR3 has 16 amino acids. CDR3 residues: CASSQSVTGTGNTIYF. The DNA for the CDR3 is TGTGCCAGCAGCCAGTCCGTGACAGGGACTGGAAACACCATATATTTT.

This clone appeared a single time. V gene TRBV14 combines with J gene TRBJ2-1, with 8 positions matching TRBD2. J was trimmed by 5 bases and V by 1 base; bases with no gene match: 4. Looked up from germline, CDR1 is SGHDN and CDR2 is FVKESK. CDR3 length: 15 residues. The CDR3 is CASSQGREGNNEQFF. The CDR3 DNA is TGTGCCAGCAGCCAAGGTCGGGAGGGGAACAATGAGCAGTTCTTC.

The rearrangement links TRBV7-9 to TRBJ2-2; maybe TRBD1 (6 bases). CDR3 length: 15 amino acids. Germline V gives CDR1 SEHNR, CDR2 FQNEAQ (reference sequence). V lost 4 bases, J lost 3 bases, and 12 bases lay in between. The CDR3 sequence is CASSSYRAHTGELFF. Written as DNA, the CDR3 is TGTGCCAGCAGCTCATACAGGGCCCACACCGGGGAGCTGTTTTTT. Supplemented by reference TRBV7-9 and TRBJ2-2, the full variable domain reads DTGVSQNPRHKITKRGQNVTFRCDPISEHNRLYWYRQTLGQGPEFLTYFQNEAQLEKSRLLSDRFSAERPKGSFSTLEIQRTEQGDSAMYLCASSSYRAHTGELFFGEGSRLTVL.

The CDR3 DNA is TGCGCCAGCAGCCAAGGCATGGGGGGGATCCCAGATACGCAGTATTTT. The encoded protein is CASSQGMGGIPDTQYF. The chain has TRBV4-1 and TRBJ2-3; 7 positions match TRBD2. CDR1 is MGHRA and CDR2 is YSYEKL in the germline V gene. V gave up 1 base and J gave up 4 bases; unmatched junction bases: 8. The CDR3 is 16 residues long.

The chain has TRBV7-2 and TRBJ1-5, with D uncertain. The CDR3 loop spans 15 amino acids. The V end lost 1 base, the J end lost 4 bases, and 11 bases lay between the germline ends. Germline assignment: CDR1 SGHTA and CDR2 FQGNSA. CDR3 region: CASSLGHSQNQPQHF. The CDR3 DNA reads as TGTGCCAGCAGCTTAGGACACAGCCAAAATCAGCCCCAGCATTTT.

This chain connects TRBV9 to TRBJ2-3; TRBD2 agrees at 9 bases. The germline V gene has CDR1 SGDLS and CDR2 YYNGEE. V dropped 4 bases and J dropped 6; count of bases not matched to a gene: 12. CDR3 length equals 16 residues. This CDR3 reads CASSHPRSGSWDTQYF. CDR3 nucleotides: TGTGCCAGCAGCCATCCCCGTAGCGGGAGCTGGGATACGCAGTATTTT.

V is TRBV5-1 and J is TRBJ2-3; TRBD1 matches at 9 bases. The CDR3 covers 15 residues. The V gene's germline CDR1 is SGHRS and CDR2 YFSETQ. Germline trimming cut 5 bases from V and 7 bases from J; bases unmatched to any gene: 11. CDR3 sequence: CASRSGTGLHYTQYF. The DNA of the CDR3 is TGCGCCAGCAGGTCCGGGACAGGGCTACACTATACGCAGTATTTT.

The chain is built from TRBV2 and TRBJ2-4; D perhaps matches TRBD2 (6 bases). Looked up from germline, CDR1 is SNHLY and CDR2 is FYNNEI. The CDR3 loop spans 15 amino acids. V was trimmed by 1 base and J by 7 bases, leaving 14 bases between them. CDR3: CASSEVGGFRNIQYF. The CDR3 bases are TGTGCCAGCAGTGAAGTGGGGGGTTTTAGGAACATTCAGTACTTC.

The chain employs TRBV20-1 and TRBJ2-7; tentative D call: TRBD1 (5 bases). The germline V and J ends were trimmed by 6 bases and 1 base, with 7 bases remaining between them. In germline, CDR1 is DFQATT, CDR2 SNEGSKA (reference sequence). CDR3 length equals 11 residues. CDR3 coding DNA: TGCAGTGCCACAGGTTCCTACGAGCAGTACTTC. It codes for CSATGSYEQYF.

This chain links TRBV7-2 with TRBJ1-3; TRBD1 is a possible D gene (6 bases). CDR1 and CDR2 from the germline V gene are SGHTA and FQGNSA. This CDR3 comprises 14 residues. V was shortened by 1 base and J by 3 bases, with 7 bases between the two germline ends. This CDR3 reads CASSLGRGGNTIYF. The CDR3 nucleotides are TGTGCCAGCAGCTTAGGCAGGGGTGGAAACACCATATATTTT.

The chain has TRBV10-2 and TRBJ1-2; D gene ambiguous. CDR3 length: 13 amino acids. Trimming cost V 2 bases and J 0 bases, with 4 bases left between them. Germline V gene lookup returns CDR1 WSHSY and CDR2 SAAADI. Here the CDR3 DNA reads TGCGCCAGCAGTGAGCTCCCTAACTATGGCTACACCTTC. It is translated as CASSELPNYGYTF.

The CDR3 nucleotides are TGTGCCAGCAGCCAAGGGGGCACTTCCAACACCGGGGAGCTGTTTTTT. This translates into CASSQGGTSNTGELFF. V gene TRBV3-1 (or the pseudogene TRBV3-2) combines with J gene TRBJ2-2; D is possibly TRBD1 (5 bases). V was trimmed by 1 base and J by 2 bases, leaving 11 bases between them. Germline CDR1 and CDR2: LGHDT and YNNKEL (reference sequence). The CDR3 loop spans 16 amino acids.

The V gene is TRBV28, the J gene TRBJ1-2; 8 nucleotides agree with TRBD1. The V gene's germline CDR1 is MDHEN and CDR2 SYDVKM. The ends lost 2 bases at V and 0 bases at J; junction bases unmatched: 2. The CDR3 is made up of 15 amino acids. The CDR3 protein is CASSLGQGSNYGYTF. CDR3 coding DNA: TGTGCCAGCAGTTTAGGACAGGGATCTAACTATGGCTACACCTTC.

The chain is built from TRBV5-8 and TRBJ1-5; 10 bases match TRBD1. The trim removed 4 bases at V and 4 bases at J, leaving 2 bases unmatched. CDR3 size: 14 residues. CDR1 and CDR2 from the germline V gene are SGHTS and YDEGEE. Here the CDR3 DNA reads TGTGCCAGCAGCGGGGACAGGGGTAATCAGCCCCAGCATTTT. The encoded protein is CASSGDRGNQPQHF.

The V gene is TRBV7-2, the J gene TRBJ2-5; 7 nucleotides agree with TRBD2. CDR1 is SGHTA, CDR2 FQGNSA, per germline. After removal of 2 bases from V and 1 base from J, the junction contained 7 bases not matched to a gene. This CDR3 has 16 amino acids. Here the CDR3 DNA reads TGTGCCAGCAGCTTAAGTCGCGGCGGGGGCCAAGAGACCCAGTACTTC. Translation gives CASSLSRGGGQETQYF.

The chain has TRBV19 and TRBJ1-2, with 9 positions matching TRBD1. The J segment lost 8 bases and the V segment lost 7 bases, leaving 8 bases of the junction unmatched. The CDR3 length is 13 residues. CDR1 LNHDA and CDR2 SQIVND come from the germline V gene (reference sequence). CDR3 residues: CASTFGGTGGYTF. CDR3 nucleotides: TGTGCCAGTACCTTCGGTGGGACAGGGGGCTACACCTTC. Filled out from reference TRBV19 and TRBJ1-2, the complete variable domain reads DGGITQSPKYLFRKEGQNVTLSCEQNLNHDAMYWYRQDPGQGLRLIYYSQIVNDFQKGDIAEGYSVSREKKESFPLTVTSAQKNPTAFYLCASTFGGTGGYTFGSGTRLTVV.

This rearrangement joins TRBV29-1 to TRBJ1-1, with 7 bases that match TRBD1. The CDR3 consists of 14 residues. Germline V gene sequence: CDR1 SQVTM, CDR2 ANQGSEA. The junction had 8 bases not matched to a gene; V was cut back by 6 bases and J by 1 base. The CDR3 bases are TGCAGCGTGGAATACCGGGACAGGAACACTGAAGCTTTCTTT. It is translated as CSVEYRDRNTEAFF.

The chain recombines TRBV7-2 with TRBJ2-3; 14 bases fit TRBD2. Germline lookup yields CDR1 SGHTA and CDR2 FQGNSA. The CDR3 contains 16 residues. Trimming cost V 5 bases and J 4 bases; bases outside gene matches: 5. CDR3 DNA sequence: TGTGCCAGCAGCAGACTAGCGGGAGGGATCTCAGATACGCAGTATTTT. Translated, it gives CASSRLAGGISDTQYF.

This chain links TRBV6-2 or TRBV6-3 with TRBJ1-1, with 7 bases matching TRBD1. J lost 1 base, V lost 0 bases, and 11 bases had no gene match. The V gene's germline CDR1 is MNHEY and CDR2 SVGEGT. This CDR3 is 18 amino acids long. CDR3 in DNA: TGTGCCAGCAGTTACTCCCCCTTTAGACAGGGCGGGAACACTGAAGCTTTCTTT. Translation: CASSYSPFRQGGNTEAFF.

This clone has just a few counts. The genes are TRBV27 and TRBJ1-1; maybe TRBD1 (6 bases). There are 14 residues in the CDR3. The germline V gene has CDR1 MNHEY and CDR2 SMNVEV (reference sequence). V lost 6 bases and J 8 bases, leaving 19 bases between the germline ends. CDR3 in amino acids: CASRPAGASAEAFF. CDR3 DNA sequence: TGTGCCAGCAGACCAGCGGGGGCATCGGCCGAAGCTTTCTTT.

This chain connects TRBV28 to TRBJ2-7, with 8 positions matching TRBD2. Germline lookup yields CDR1 MDHEN and CDR2 SYDVKM. V shed 2 bases, J shed 4 bases, and the junction held 7 bases outside the gene matches. This CDR3 region has 15 residues. As DNA, the CDR3 is TGTGCCAGCAGTTTAGGGGCGGGGGGCCGATACGAGCAGTACTTC. Amino acid sequence: CASSLGAGGRYEQYF.

This clone was seen a handful of times. The chain recombines TRBV6-2 or TRBV6-3 with TRBJ1-3, with a possible D match to TRBD1 (5 bases). The CDR3 runs 15 residues. Trimming removed 5 bases at V and 7 bases at J, with 18 bases between. The V gene's germline CDR1 is MNHEY and CDR2 SVGEGT. The CDR3 here is CASSRAGRMVNTIYF. CDR3 sequence (DNA): TGTGCCAGCAGTCGCGCAGGGAGGATGGTTAACACCATATATTTT.

The V gene is TRBV24-1, the J gene TRBJ2-3; 8 bases are shared with TRBD1. Germline V lookup: CDR1 KGHDR, CDR2 SFDVKD. V shed 4 bases and J 4 bases; nucleotides not matched to a gene: 9. This CDR3 has 16 residues. The CDR3 DNA reads TGTGCCACCAGTGACGCTACAGGGGGTGTGGCAGATACGCAGTATTTT. Translation: CATSDATGGVADTQYF.

For this clone: A much larger clone lies a single base off, so this may be a read error. This chain links TRBV25-1 with TRBJ1-5; TRBD1 matches 7 bases. The germline V gene encodes CDR1 MGHDK and CDR2 SYGVNS. V dropped 6 bases and J dropped 2; count of bases not matched to a gene: 1. The CDR3 is 13 residues long. The CDR3 DNA is TGTGCCAGCAGAGGACAGGGCAATCAGCCCCAGCATTTT. Translating gives CASRGQGNQPQHF.

This rearrangement joins TRBV2 to TRBJ1-1, with 9 bases that match TRBD1. The CDR3 is 15 residues long. Germline V gene data show CDR1 as SNHLY and CDR2 as FYNNEI. V shed 6 bases and J 3 bases; nucleotides not matched to a gene: 8. CDR3 region: CASSLGQGFYTEAFF. Here the CDR3 DNA reads TGTGCCAGCAGCCTGGGACAGGGTTTTTACACTGAAGCTTTCTTT. The full variable domain, its missing parts supplied by reference TRBV2 and TRBJ1-1, is EPEVTQTPSHQVTQMGQEVILRCVPISNHLYFYWYRQILGQKVEFLVSFYNNEISEKSEIFDDQFSVERPDGSNFTLKIRSTKLEDSAMYFCASSLGQGFYTEAFFGQGTRLTVV.

The chain links TRBV5-5 to TRBJ2-2, with D perhaps matching TRBD1 (5 bases). The V end lost 1 base, the J end lost 1 base, and 11 bases lay between the germline ends. Germline V gives CDR1 SGHKS, CDR2 YYEKEE (reference sequence). This CDR3 spans 16 amino acids. This CDR3 reads CASSLSGQGNTGELFF. The CDR3 coding sequence is TGTGCCAGCAGCTTGAGTGGCCAGGGGAACACCGGGGAGCTGTTTTTT.

The chain employs TRBV14 and TRBJ1-6; 7 bases agree with TRBD1. This CDR3 region has 17 residues. The V segment lost 2 bases and the J segment 3 bases; nucleotides outside the gene matches: 7. The V gene's germline CDR1 is SGHDN and CDR2 FVKESK. CDR3 nucleotides: TGTGCCAGCAGCCAACACAGGGGTATGAGCTATAATTCACCCCTCCACTTT. Protein product: CASSQHRGMSYNSPLHF.

The genes are TRBV28 and TRBJ1-2, with D possibly TRBD1 on 6 matching bases. Germline V CDR1 and CDR2: MDHEN, SYDVKM. Trimming pared 6 bases from V and 1 base from J, leaving 18 bases between. This CDR3 spans 16 amino acids. Here the CDR3 DNA reads TGTGCCAGCAGCAGCTCAGGGGTTCCCGTTAACTATGGCTACACCTTC. Translation: CASSSSGVPVNYGYTF.